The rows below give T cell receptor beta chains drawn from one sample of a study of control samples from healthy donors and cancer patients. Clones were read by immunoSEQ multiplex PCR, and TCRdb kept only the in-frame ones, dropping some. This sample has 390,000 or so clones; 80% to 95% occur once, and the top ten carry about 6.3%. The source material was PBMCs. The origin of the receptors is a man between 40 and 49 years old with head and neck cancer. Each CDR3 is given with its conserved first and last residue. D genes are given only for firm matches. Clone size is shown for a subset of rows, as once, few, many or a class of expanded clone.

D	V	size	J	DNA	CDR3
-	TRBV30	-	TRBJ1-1	TGTGCCTGGAGTGTACGGGCCACTGAAGCTTTCTTT	CAWSVRATEAFF
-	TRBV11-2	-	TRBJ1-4	TGTGCCAGCAGCTTCGGGGACCGGGGTGAAAAACTGTTTTTT	CASSFGDRGEKLFF
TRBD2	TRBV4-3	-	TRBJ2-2	TGCGCCAGCAGCCCCCAAGCGGGGTATACCTTGGGGGAGCTGTTTTTT	CASSPQAGYTLGELFF
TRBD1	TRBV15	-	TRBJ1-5	TGTGCCACCAGCAGGGGAGGACAGGGGAGCAACCAGCCCCAGCATTTT	CATSRGGQGSNQPQHF
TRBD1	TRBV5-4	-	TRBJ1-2	TGTGCCAGCAGCTTGGTGCCGGACGAGGGGGCACGATATGGCTACACCTTC	CASSLVPDEGARYGYTF
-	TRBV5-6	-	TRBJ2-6	TGTGCCAGCAGCTTGGGGGGCTCTGGGGCCAACGTCCTGACTTTC	CASSLGGSGANVLTF
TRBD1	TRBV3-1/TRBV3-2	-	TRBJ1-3	TGTGCCAGCAGCCAACGGGGACAGAGCTCTGGAAACACCATATATTTT	CASSQRGQSSGNTIYF
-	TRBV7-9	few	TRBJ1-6	TGTGCCAGCAGCTTAGAGGGACACAGTAATTCACCCCTCCACTTT	CASSLEGHSNSPLHF
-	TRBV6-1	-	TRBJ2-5	TGTGCCAGCAGTGAACTAGGGGCGGGTGAGACCCAGTACTTC	CASSELGAGETQYF
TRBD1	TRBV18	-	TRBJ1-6	TGTGCCAGCTCTTGGGGACAGACGAATAATTCACCCCTCCACTTT	CASSWGQTNNSPLHF
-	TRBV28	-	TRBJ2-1	TGTGCCAGCAGTGAGGAAACGGATGAGCAGTTCTTC	CASSEETDEQFF
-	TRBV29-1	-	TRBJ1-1	TGCAGCGTTGTGGGAGACAGGTTTTCAAACACTGAAGCTTTCTTT	CSVVGDRFSNTEAFF
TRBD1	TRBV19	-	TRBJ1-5	TGTGCCAGTAGTATCGGGCAGGGGGCCAGTCAGCCCCAGCATTTT	CASSIGQGASQPQHF
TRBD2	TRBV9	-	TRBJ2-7	TGTGCCAGCAGCCCCGGACTAGCGGGTACCTTGAGGTCCTACGAGCAGTACTTC	CASSPGLAGTLRSYEQYF
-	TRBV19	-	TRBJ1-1	TGTGCCAGTAGTATAGGGGCCGGGGGAGGCATGAACACTGAAGCTTTCTTT	CASSIGAGGGMNTEAFF
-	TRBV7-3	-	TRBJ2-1	TGTGCCAGCAGCCCCCCCGGGGGCGGGGCCACTAGTTATAATGAGCAGTTCTTC	CASSPPGGGATSYNEQFF
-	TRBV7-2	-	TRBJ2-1	TGTGCCAGCAGCTTAGGTGGGAGCCAGTTCTTC	CASSLGGSQFF
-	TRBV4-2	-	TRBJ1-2	TGTGCCAGCAGCCAAGCAGGAGACTATGGCTACACCTTC	CASSQAGDYGYTF
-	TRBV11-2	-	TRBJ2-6	TGTGCCAGCAGCCCGGGTCGTGGAGGACTGCGGGGGGCCAACGTCCTGACTTTC	CASSPGRGGLRGANVLTF
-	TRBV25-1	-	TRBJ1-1	TGTGCCAGCAGGAATCGAAAGAACACTGAAGCTTTCTTT	CASRNRKNTEAFF
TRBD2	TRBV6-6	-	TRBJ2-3	TGTGCCAGCAATCGACTAGCGGGGGCCTACAGCACAGATACGCAGTATTTT	CASNRLAGAYSTDTQYF
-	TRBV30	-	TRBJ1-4	TGTGCCTGGAGTCGGGGGACAACTAATGAAAAACTGTTTTTT	CAWSRGTTNEKLFF
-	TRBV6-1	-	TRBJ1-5	TGTGCCAGCAGTGAAGAGGGCAGGGTTCATCAGCCCCAGCATTTT	CASSEEGRVHQPQHF
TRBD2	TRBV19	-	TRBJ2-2	TGTGCCAGTAGTATTTCGGAAGCGGGAGGGGCCGGGGAGCTGTTTTTT	CASSISEAGGAGELFF
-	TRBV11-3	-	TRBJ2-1	TGTGCCAGCAGCACTCAAGGCGACAATGAGCAGTTCTTC	CASSTQGDNEQFF
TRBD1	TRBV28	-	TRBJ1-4	TGTGCCAGCAGATCAAATCAGGGGGCGGATGAAAAACTGTTTTTT	CASRSNQGADEKLFF
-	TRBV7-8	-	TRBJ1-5	TGTGCCAGCAGTACCCAGGGCTTACAGCCCCAGCATTTT	CASSTQGLQPQHF
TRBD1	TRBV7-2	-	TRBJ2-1	TGTGCCAGCAGCTTAGAACAGGGGTATATCAATGAGCAGTTCTTC	CASSLEQGYINEQFF
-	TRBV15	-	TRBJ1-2	TGTGCCACCAGCAACGGAAGGGGCTACACCTTC	CATSNGRGYTF
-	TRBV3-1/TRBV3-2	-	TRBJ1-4	TGTGCCAGCAGCCAAGGGGGGCCGGTCCGGGAAGAAAAACTGTTTTTT	CASSQGGPVREEKLFF
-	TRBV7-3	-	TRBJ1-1	TGTGCCAGCAGCTTAGATCCGACAGGTGACACTTTCTTT	CASSLDPTGDTFF
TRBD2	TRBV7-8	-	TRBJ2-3	TGTGCCAGCAGCGTCGGGACTAGCGGAAGCACAGATACGCAGTATTTT	CASSVGTSGSTDTQYF
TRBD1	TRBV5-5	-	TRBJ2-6	TGTGCCAGCAGCGGGACAGTTACACCCTCTGGGGCCAACGTCCTGACTTTC	CASSGTVTPSGANVLTF
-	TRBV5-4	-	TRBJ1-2	TGTGCCAGCAGCTTGGGCGGTAACTATGGCTACACCTTC	CASSLGGNYGYTF
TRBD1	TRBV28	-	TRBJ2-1	TGTGCCTCCCGGACAGGGATAAATGAGCAGTTCTTC	CASRTGINEQFF
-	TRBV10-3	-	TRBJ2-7	TGTGCCATAAAGCCCGAAGACTCCTACGAGCAGTACTTC	CAIKPEDSYEQYF
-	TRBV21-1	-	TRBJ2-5	TGTGCCAGCAGCAAAGACGGGGAAGAGACCCAGTACTTC	CASSKDGEETQYF
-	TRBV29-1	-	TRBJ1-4	TGCAGCGTTGTAAAGGGGTCGAGTGAAAAACTGTTTTTT	CSVVKGSSEKLFF
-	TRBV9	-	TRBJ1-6	TGTGCCAGCAGCCCCGGGAGACCCAAGGGTTCACCCCTCCACTTT	CASSPGRPKGSPLHF
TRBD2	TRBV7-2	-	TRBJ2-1	TGTGCCAGCAGCCCTAGCGGAGGTACCTACAATGAGCAGTTCTTC	CASSPSGGTYNEQFF
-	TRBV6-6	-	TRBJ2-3	TGTGCCAGCGCCGAACAGGGCCCAGATACGCAGTATTTT	CASAEQGPDTQYF
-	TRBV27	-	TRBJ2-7	TGTGCCAGCAGTTCGAATTTAGGGGTCGCCTCCTACGAGCAGTACTTC	CASSSNLGVASYEQYF
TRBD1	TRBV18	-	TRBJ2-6	TGTGCCAGCTCACATAAACAGGGGAGCTCTGGGGCCAACGTCCTGACTTTC	CASSHKQGSSGANVLTF
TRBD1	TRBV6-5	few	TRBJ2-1	TGTGCCAGCAGACGGGACAGGGGGAATGAGCAGTTCTTC	CASRRDRGNEQFF
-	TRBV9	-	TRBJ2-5	TGTGCCAGCAGCGTAGCTCGGGGTCAAGAGACCCAGTACTTC	CASSVARGQETQYF
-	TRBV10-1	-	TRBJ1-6	TGCGCCAGCAGTGAGGGCAGGGGTAATTCACCCCTCCACTTT	CASSEGRGNSPLHF
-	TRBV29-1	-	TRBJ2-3	TGCAGCGTGGGTCCCACAGATACGCAGTATTTT	CSVGPTDTQYF
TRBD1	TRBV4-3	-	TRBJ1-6	TGCGCCAGCAGCCAAGATCGAGGCGGGCCAGGGGGGAATAATTCACCCCTCCACTTT	CASSQDRGGPGGNNSPLHF
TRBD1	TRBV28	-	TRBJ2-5	TGTGCCAGCCGAAACTACAGGGGGCTAGAGACCCAGTACTTC	CASRNYRGLETQYF
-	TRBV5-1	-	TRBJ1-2	TGCGCCAGCAGCTTCTCGGACAGAAACTTCTATGGCTACACCTTC	CASSFSDRNFYGYTF
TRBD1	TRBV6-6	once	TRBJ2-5	TGTGCCAGCAGTTACGGTACAGGGGGAGACCAAGAGACCCAGTACTTC	CASSYGTGGDQETQYF
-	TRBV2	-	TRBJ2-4	TGTGCCAGCAGCCCACGGGTCCGTGATAGTAACATTCAGTACTTC	CASSPRVRDSNIQYF
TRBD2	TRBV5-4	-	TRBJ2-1	TGTGCCAGCAGCTTGCGGGTCTTGGCGGGAGGAGTGTACAATGAGCAGTTCTTC	CASSLRVLAGGVYNEQFF